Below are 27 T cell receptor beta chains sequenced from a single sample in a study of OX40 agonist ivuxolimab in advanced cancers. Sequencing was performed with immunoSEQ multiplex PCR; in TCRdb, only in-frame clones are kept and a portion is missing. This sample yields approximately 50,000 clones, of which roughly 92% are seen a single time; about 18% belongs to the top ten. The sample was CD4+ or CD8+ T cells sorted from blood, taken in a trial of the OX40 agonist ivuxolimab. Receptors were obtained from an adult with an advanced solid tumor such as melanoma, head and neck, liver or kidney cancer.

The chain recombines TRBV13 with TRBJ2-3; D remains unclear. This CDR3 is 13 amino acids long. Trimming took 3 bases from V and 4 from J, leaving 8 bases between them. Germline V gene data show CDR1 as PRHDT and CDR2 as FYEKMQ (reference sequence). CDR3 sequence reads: CASSFAVADTQYF. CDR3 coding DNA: TGTGCCAGCAGCTTTGCGGTAGCAGATACGCAGTATTTT.

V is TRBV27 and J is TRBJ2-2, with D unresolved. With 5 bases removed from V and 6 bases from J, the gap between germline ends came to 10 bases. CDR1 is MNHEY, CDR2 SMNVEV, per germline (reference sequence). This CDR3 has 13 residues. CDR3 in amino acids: CASSPRFSGELFF. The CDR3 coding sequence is TGTGCCAGCAGTCCACGCTTCTCCGGGGAGCTGTTTTTT.

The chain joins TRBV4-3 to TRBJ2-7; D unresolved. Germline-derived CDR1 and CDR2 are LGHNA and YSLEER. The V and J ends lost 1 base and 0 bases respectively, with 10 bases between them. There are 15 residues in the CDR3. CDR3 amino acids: CASSQVADPSYEQYF. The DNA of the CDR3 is TGCGCCAGCAGCCAAGTTGCGGACCCCTCCTACGAGCAGTACTTC.

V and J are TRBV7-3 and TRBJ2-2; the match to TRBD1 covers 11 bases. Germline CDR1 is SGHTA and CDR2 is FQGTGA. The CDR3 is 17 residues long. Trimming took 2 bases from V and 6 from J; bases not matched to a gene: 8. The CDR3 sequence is CASSLHPGQGEAGELFF. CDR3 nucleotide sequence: TGTGCCAGCAGCTTACATCCGGGACAGGGGGAAGCCGGGGAGCTGTTTTTT. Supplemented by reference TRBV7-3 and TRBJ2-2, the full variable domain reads GAGVSQTPSNKVTEKGKYVELRCDPISGHTALYWYRQSLGQGPEFLIYFQGTGAADDSGLPNDRFFAVRPEGSVSTLKIQRTERGDSAVYLCASSLHPGQGEAGELFFGEGSRLTVL.

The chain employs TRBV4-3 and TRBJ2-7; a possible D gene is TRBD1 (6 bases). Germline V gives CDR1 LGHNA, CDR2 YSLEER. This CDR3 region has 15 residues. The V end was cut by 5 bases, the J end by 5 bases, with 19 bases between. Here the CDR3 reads CASSKDRHYRDEQYF. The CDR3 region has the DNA TGCGCCAGCAGCAAGGACAGACACTATAGGGACGAGCAGTACTTC.

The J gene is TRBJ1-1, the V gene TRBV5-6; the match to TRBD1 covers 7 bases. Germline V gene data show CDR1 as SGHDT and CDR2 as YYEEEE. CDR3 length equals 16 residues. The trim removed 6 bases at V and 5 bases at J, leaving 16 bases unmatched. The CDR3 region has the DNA TGTGCCAGCACCTCCGAAAGGAGGGGGCGATGGACTGAAGCTTTCTTT. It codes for CASTSERRGRWTEAFF.

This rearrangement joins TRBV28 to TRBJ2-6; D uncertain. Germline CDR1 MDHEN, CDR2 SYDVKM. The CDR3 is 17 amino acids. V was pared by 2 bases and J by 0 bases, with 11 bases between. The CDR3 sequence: CASSLDPGISGANVLTF. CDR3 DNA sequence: TGTGCCAGCAGTTTAGACCCTGGAATCTCTGGGGCCAACGTCCTGACTTTC.

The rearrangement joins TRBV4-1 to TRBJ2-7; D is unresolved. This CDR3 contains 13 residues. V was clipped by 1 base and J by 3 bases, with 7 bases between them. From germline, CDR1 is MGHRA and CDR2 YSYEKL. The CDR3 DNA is TGCGCCAGCAGCCAAGTTATCGGCTACGAGCAGTACTTC. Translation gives CASSQVIGYEQYF.

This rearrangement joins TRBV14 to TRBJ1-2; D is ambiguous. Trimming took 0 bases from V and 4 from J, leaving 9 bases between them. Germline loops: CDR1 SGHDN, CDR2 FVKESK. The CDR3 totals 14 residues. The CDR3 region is CASSQEGIGYGYTF. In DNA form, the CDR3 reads TGTGCCAGCAGCCAAGAAGGGATTGGCTATGGCTACACCTTC.

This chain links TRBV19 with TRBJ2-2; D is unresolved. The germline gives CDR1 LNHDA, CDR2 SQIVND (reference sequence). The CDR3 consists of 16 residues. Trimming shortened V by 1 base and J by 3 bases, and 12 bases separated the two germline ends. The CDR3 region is CASSIVSSIYTGELFF. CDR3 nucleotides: TGTGCCAGTAGTATAGTCTCAAGCATTTACACCGGGGAGCTGTTTTTT. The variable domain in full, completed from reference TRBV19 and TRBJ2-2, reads DGGITQSPKYLFRKEGQNVTLSCEQNLNHDAMYWYRQDPGQGLRLIYYSQIVNDFQKGDIAEGYSVSREKKESFPLTVTSAQKNPTAFYLCASSIVSSIYTGELFFGEGSRLTVL.

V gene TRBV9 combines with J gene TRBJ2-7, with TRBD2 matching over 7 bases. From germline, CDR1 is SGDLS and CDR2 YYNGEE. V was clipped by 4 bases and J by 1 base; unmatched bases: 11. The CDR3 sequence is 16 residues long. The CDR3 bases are TGTGCCAGCAGCCCACGGGGCGGGAGTCTTTCCTACGAGCAGTACTTC. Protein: CASSPRGGSLSYEQYF.

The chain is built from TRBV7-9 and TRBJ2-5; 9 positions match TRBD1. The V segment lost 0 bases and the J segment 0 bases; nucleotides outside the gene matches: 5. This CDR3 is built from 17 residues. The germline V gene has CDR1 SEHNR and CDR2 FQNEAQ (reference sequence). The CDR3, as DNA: TGTGCCAGCAGCTTAGCGACGGGGACAGGGTACCAAGAGACCCAGTACTTC. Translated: CASSLATGTGYQETQYF. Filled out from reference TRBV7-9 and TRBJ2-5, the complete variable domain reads DTGVSQNPRHKITKRGQNVTFRCDPISEHNRLYWYRQTLGQGPEFLTYFQNEAQLEKSRLLSDRFSAERPKGSFSTLEIQRTEQGDSAMYLCASSLATGTGYQETQYFGPGTRLLVL.

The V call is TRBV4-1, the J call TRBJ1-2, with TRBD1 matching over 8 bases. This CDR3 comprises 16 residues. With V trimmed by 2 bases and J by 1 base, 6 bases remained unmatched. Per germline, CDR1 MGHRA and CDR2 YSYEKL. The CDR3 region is CASSQRTGIGNYGYTF. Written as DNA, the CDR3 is TGCGCCAGCAGCCAACGGACAGGGATAGGTAACTATGGCTACACCTTC.

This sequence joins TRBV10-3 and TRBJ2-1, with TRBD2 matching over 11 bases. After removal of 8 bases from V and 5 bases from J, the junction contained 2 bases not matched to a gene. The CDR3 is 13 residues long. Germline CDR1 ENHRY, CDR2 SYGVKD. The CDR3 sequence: CAIEGLADNEQFF. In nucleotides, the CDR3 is TGTGCCATCGAGGGACTAGCGGACAATGAGCAGTTCTTC.

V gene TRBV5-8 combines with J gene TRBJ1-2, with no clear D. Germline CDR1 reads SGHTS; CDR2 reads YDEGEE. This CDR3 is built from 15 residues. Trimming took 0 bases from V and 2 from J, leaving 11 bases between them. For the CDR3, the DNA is TGTGCCAGCAGCTTGGTTTTCGGTACCAACTATGGCTACACCTTC. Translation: CASSLVFGTNYGYTF.

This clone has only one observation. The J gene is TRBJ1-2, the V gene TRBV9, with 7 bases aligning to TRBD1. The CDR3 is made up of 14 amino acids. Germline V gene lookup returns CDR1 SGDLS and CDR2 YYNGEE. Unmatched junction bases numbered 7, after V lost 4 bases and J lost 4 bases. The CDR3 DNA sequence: TGTGCCAGCAGCCCAAGACAGGGTGGCTATGGCTACACCTTC. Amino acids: CASSPRQGGYGYTF.

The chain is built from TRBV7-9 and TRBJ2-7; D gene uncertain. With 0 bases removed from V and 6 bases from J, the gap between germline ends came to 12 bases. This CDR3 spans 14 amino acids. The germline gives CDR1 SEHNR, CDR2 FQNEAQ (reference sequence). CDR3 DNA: TGTGCCAGCAGCTTAGCGGCGTCGACGGGCGAGCAGTACTTC. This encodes CASSLAASTGEQYF. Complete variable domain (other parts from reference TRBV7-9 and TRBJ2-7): DTGVSQNPRHKITKRGQNVTFRCDPISEHNRLYWYRQTLGQGPEFLTYFQNEAQLEKSRLLSDRFSAERPKGSFSTLEIQRTEQGDSAMYLCASSLAASTGEQYFGPGTRLTVT.

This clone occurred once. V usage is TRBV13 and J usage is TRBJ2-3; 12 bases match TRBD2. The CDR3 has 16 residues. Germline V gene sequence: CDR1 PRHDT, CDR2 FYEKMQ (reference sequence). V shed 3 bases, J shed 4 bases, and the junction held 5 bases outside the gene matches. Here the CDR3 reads CASSFPSGRASDTQYF. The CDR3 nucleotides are TGTGCCAGCAGCTTTCCTAGCGGGAGGGCCTCAGATACGCAGTATTTT.

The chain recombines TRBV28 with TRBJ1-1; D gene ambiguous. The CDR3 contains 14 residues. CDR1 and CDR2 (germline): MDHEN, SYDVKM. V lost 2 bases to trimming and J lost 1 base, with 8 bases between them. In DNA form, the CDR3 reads TGTGCCAGCAGTTTAACCGCAAGGAACACTGAAGCTTTCTTT. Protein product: CASSLTARNTEAFF.

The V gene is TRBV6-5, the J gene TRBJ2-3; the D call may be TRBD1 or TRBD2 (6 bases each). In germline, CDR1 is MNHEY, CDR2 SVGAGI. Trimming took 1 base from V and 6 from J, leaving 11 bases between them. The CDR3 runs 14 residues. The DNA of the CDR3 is TGTGCCAGCAGTTACTGGGGGGCACCGGATACGCAGTATTTT. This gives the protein CASSYWGAPDTQYF.

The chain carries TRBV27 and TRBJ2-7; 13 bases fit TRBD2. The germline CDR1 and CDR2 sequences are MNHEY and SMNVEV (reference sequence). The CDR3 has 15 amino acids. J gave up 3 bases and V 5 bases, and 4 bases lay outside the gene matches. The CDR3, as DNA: TGTGCCAGCAGTCAACGGACTAGCGGGAGCTACGAGCAGTACTTC. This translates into CASSQRTSGSYEQYF.

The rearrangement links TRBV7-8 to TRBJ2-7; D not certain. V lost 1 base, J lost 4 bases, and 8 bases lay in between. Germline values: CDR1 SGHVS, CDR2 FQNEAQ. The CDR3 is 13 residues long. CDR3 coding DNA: TGTGCCAGCAGCTTAGGCATTGGATACGAGCAGTACTTC. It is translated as CASSLGIGYEQYF. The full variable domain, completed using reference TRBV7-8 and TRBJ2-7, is GAGVSQSPRYKVAKRGQDVALRCDPISGHVSLFWYQQALGQGPEFLTYFQNEAQLDKSGLPSDRFFAERPEGSVSTLKIQRTQQEDSAVYLCASSLGIGYEQYFGPGTRLTVT.

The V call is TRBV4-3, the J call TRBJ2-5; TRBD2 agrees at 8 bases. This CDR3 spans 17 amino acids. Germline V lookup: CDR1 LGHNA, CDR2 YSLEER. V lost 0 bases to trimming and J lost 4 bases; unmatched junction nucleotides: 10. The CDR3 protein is CASSQDSSSGYRETQYF. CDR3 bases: TGCGCCAGCAGCCAAGATAGCTCTAGCGGGTATCGAGAGACCCAGTACTTC.

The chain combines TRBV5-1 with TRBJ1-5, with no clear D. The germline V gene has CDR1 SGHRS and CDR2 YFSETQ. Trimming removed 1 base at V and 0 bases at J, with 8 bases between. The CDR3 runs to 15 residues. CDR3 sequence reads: CASSLRPDSNQPQHF. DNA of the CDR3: TGCGCCAGCAGCTTGAGACCCGATAGCAATCAGCCCCAGCATTTT.

The CDR3 loop reads CASKTGTYEQYF. CDR3 DNA: TGTGCCAGCAAAACAGGGACCTACGAGCAGTACTTC. The chain uses TRBV2 and TRBJ2-7, with TRBD1 as a possible D gene (6 bases). The CDR3 loop spans 12 amino acids. Per germline, CDR1 SNHLY and CDR2 FYNNEI. V was cut by 7 bases and J by 2 bases, with 9 bases left in between.

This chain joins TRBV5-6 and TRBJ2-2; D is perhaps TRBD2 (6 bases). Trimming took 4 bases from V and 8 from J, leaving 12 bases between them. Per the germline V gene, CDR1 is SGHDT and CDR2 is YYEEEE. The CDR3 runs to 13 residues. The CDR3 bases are TGTGCCAGCAGCCCGGGGGAGTTGGGGGAGCTGTTTTTT. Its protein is CASSPGELGELFF.

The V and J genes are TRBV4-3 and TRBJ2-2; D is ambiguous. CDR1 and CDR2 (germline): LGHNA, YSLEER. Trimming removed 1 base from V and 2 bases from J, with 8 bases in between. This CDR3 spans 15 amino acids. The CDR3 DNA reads TGCGCCAGCAGCCAAGTTATTTCAAACACCGGGGAGCTGTTTTTT. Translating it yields CASSQVISNTGELFF.